Following are 18 T cell receptor beta chains from one sample sequenced in a study of CD8+ T cells in alopecia areata. Sequencing relied on a cDNA template that was reverse transcribed from extracted RNA. Clones were sequenced by immunoSEQ multiplex PCR, and TCRdb holds only the in-frame ones, with some missing. This sample carries 150,000 or so clones, roughly 44% of them seen once, and the ten largest clones take over 5.5%. The sequencing input was CD4+ T cells sorted from blood. Receptors were obtained from a human donor with alopecia areata.

The chain recombines TRBV4-2 with TRBJ2-7, with D perhaps TRBD1 or TRBD2 (5 bases each). This CDR3 spans 15 amino acids. V lost 6 bases and J 5 bases, leaving 20 bases between the germline ends. CDR1 and CDR2 (germline): LGHNA, YNFKEQ. The CDR3, as DNA: TGTGCCAGCAGGGACACCCTAGCTCCCGAGCACGAGCAGTACTTC. The encoded protein is CASRDTLAPEHEQYF.

This clone turned up a few times. The J gene is TRBJ2-3, the V gene TRBV21-1. TRBV21-1 is labeled a pseudogene. This CDR3 spans 11 amino acids. This CDR3 reads CASSVTDTQYF. CDR3 DNA sequence: TGTGCCAGCAGCGTCACAGATACGCAGTATTTT.

The chain links TRBV27 to TRBJ1-2, with no clear D. Trimming pared 3 bases from V and 8 bases from J, leaving 22 bases between. Germline loops: CDR1 MNHEY, CDR2 SMNVEV (reference sequence). The CDR3 has 16 residues. The CDR3 here is CASSFNTVLPRYGYTF. The CDR3, as DNA: TGTGCCAGCAGTTTCAACACAGTCCTGCCCCGGTACGGCTACACCTTC.

The table lists this clone with a few counts. The chain is built from TRBV19 and TRBJ2-7, with no clear D. The CDR3 runs 13 residues. V was clipped by 5 bases and J by 2 bases, with 10 bases between them. Germline CDR1 is LNHDA and CDR2 is SQIVND (reference sequence). For the CDR3, the DNA is TGTGCCAGTAGTCTCGACACCGCCTACGAGCAGTACTTC. Protein product: CASSLDTAYEQYF.

The rearrangement joins TRBV6-5 to TRBJ1-1; the D gene is possibly TRBD1 (6 bases). CDR1 and CDR2 (germline): MNHEY, SVGAGI. The CDR3 contains 13 residues. With 10 bases removed from V and 3 bases from J, the gap between germline ends came to 15 bases. CDR3 sequence (DNA): TGTGCCACTTCCCAGGACAGCTACACTGAAGCTTTCTTT. This sequence encodes CATSQDSYTEAFF.

The chain links TRBV6-5 to TRBJ2-7; TRBD1 is a possible D gene (6 bases). From germline, CDR1 is MNHEY and CDR2 SVGAGI. The CDR3 length is 13 residues. The V end lost 7 bases, the J end lost 4 bases, and 14 bases lay between the germline ends. The CDR3 is CASKQGPAYEQYF. The CDR3 region has the DNA TGTGCCAGCAAACAGGGTCCTGCTTACGAGCAGTACTTC.

This clone was seen more than once but under ten times. The chain is built from TRBV30 and TRBJ2-5; TRBD2 agrees at 11 bases. The length of the CDR3 is 15 residues. CDR1 and CDR2 from the germline V gene are GTSNPN and SVGIG (reference sequence). V was clipped by 0 bases and J by 2 bases; unmatched bases: 2. CDR3 DNA: TGTGCCTGGAGTGTCGGGACTAGCGGACAAGAGACCCAGTACTTC. Amino acid sequence: CAWSVGTSGQETQYF.

In its sample, this clone was seen once. The rearrangement joins TRBV15 to TRBJ1-5; 7 nucleotides match TRBD1. The CDR3 extends over 16 amino acids. Trimming removed 1 base from V and 3 bases from J; junction bases left unmatched: 6. Germline V gene data show CDR1 as LNHNV and CDR2 as YYDKDF (reference sequence). CDR3 bases: TGTGCCACCAGCAGAGTAAGCGGACAGGCCAATCAGCCCCAGCATTTT. Translated, it gives CATSRVSGQANQPQHF. The full variable domain, completed using reference TRBV15 and TRBJ1-5, is DAMVIQNPRYQVTQFGKPVTLSCSQTLNHNVMYWYQQKSSQAPKLLFHYYDKDFNNEADTPDNFQSRRPNTSFCFLDIRSPGLGDTAMYLCATSRVSGQANQPQHFGDGTRLSIL.

This clone showed up many times. This sequence joins TRBV5-4 and TRBJ2-5, with D maybe TRBD2 (5 bases). The length of the CDR3 is 13 residues. Germline V gene data show CDR1 as SGHNT and CDR2 as YYREEE (reference sequence). Trimming removed 1 base from V and 5 bases from J, with 9 bases in between. The CDR3 nucleotides are TGTGCCAGCAGCTTGTATACGGGGGAGACCCAGTACTTC. Protein sequence: CASSLYTGETQYF.

This clone is a singleton in its sample. The rearrangement links TRBV25-1 to TRBJ2-7; TRBD2 agrees at 11 bases. Germline V gene lookup returns CDR1 MGHDK and CDR2 SYGVNS. The CDR3 length is 14 residues. The V and J ends lost 4 bases and 6 bases, in that order; junction bases with no gene match: 5. CDR3 in amino acids: CASSVLAGASEQYF. In DNA form, the CDR3 reads TGTGCCAGCAGTGTACTAGCGGGAGCATCCGAGCAGTACTTC.

J is TRBJ2-7 and V is TRBV27; no clear D gene. Looked up from germline, CDR1 is MNHEY and CDR2 is SMNVEV (reference sequence). The CDR3 is made up of 14 amino acids. V lost 7 bases to trimming and J lost 5 bases, with 18 bases between them. CDR3: CASTAPPFWHEQYF. As DNA, the CDR3 is TGTGCCAGCACGGCCCCCCCCTTCTGGCACGAGCAGTACTTC.

This clone was observed a single time. This rearrangement joins TRBV5-6 to TRBJ2-7; 8 bases map to TRBD2. CDR3 length: 15 residues. With 0 bases clipped from V and 3 bases from J, the junction kept 5 bases outside the gene matches. Germline-derived CDR1 and CDR2 are SGHDT and YYEEEE. This CDR3 is CASSLAGTRFYEQYF. DNA of the CDR3: TGTGCCAGCAGCTTGGCCGGGACTAGGTTCTACGAGCAGTACTTC.

In this sample, this clone turned up a few times. The chain uses TRBV19 and TRBJ1-1, with D maybe TRBD1 (6 bases). Germline V gene sequence: CDR1 LNHDA, CDR2 SQIVND (reference sequence). This CDR3 has 13 amino acids. Trimming took 5 bases from V and 11 from J, leaving 18 bases between them. The chain's CDR3 is CASSSQQGPLAFF. The CDR3 DNA follows: TGTGCCAGTAGTTCTCAACAGGGTCCTCTGGCTTTCTTT.

This clone was picked up one time. The chain recombines TRBV2 with TRBJ2-5; 7 bases fit TRBD2. Germline CDR1 is SNHLY and CDR2 is FYNNEI. The CDR3 totals 13 residues. V trimming: 11 bases; J trimming: 5 bases; junction bases outside the gene matches: 11. As DNA, the CDR3 is TGTGCCGGTTCACTAGCGAGTCTCGAGACCCAGTACTTC. This codes for CAGSLASLETQYF.

This clone has a handful of counts. The chain combines TRBV28 with TRBJ2-7; no firm D call. Trimming removed 7 bases at V and 0 bases at J, with 22 bases between. The length of the CDR3 is 17 residues. Per the germline V gene, CDR1 is MDHEN and CDR2 is SYDVKM. This chain's CDR3 is CASTVRQGFTSSYEQYF. CDR3 DNA: TGTGCCAGCACCGTAAGACAAGGGTTCACAAGCTCCTACGAGCAGTACTTC.

J is TRBJ2-7 and V is TRBV6-6; no reliable D call. Trimming took 5 bases from V and 4 from J, leaving 9 bases between them. Germline CDR1 is MNHNY and CDR2 is SVGAGI (reference sequence). This CDR3 contains 12 residues. CDR3 coding DNA: TGTGCCAGCAGTCCCCCGGAGTACGAGCAGTACTTC. The encoded protein is CASSPPEYEQYF.

The rearrangement joins TRBV7-2 to TRBJ2-1, with TRBD1 matching over 8 bases. Germline V gene sequence: CDR1 SGHTA, CDR2 FQGNSA. The length of the CDR3 is 14 residues. J was trimmed by 3 bases and V by 7 bases; bases with no gene match: 5. The CDR3: CASTLDRDYNEQFF. Written as DNA, the CDR3 is TGTGCCAGCACACTGGACAGGGACTACAATGAGCAGTTCTTC.

The gene calls are TRBV6-5 and TRBJ2-5; tentative D call: TRBD2 (6 bases). Trimming stripped 5 bases from V and 5 bases from J, with 15 bases between. CDR3 length: 14 amino acids. The germline gives CDR1 MNHEY, CDR2 SVGAGI. CDR3 sequence reads: CASSRGTAGETQYF. The CDR3 DNA follows: TGTGCCAGCAGTCGCGGGACTGCGGGGGAGACCCAGTACTTC.